This T cell receptor (beta chain) was sequenced for a study of OX40 agonist ivuxolimab in advanced cancers. Study context: Every 2 weeks, patients received ivuxolimab intravenously, dosed at 0.01 to 10 mg/kg. Three patients showed partial responses: one hepatocellular carcinoma and two cutaneous melanoma cases. The study, taken as a whole, reports: Antigen targets of the expanded peripheral T cells went undetermined. Both CD4+ and CD8+ T cell populations in blood had undergone clonal expansion by week 6 at 0.1 to 3.0 mg/kg.

As concerns this clone: Its antigen remains unknown.

The V and J ends lost 7 bases and 5 bases respectively, with 6 bases between them. The V gene's germline CDR1 is SQVTM and CDR2 ANQGSEA. CDR3 size: 10 residues. Profiled with immunoSEQ multiplex PCR; TCRdb holds only in-frame clones, not every one. This sample has 65,000 to 90,000 clones, with 88% found just once. Here the sequenced sample was CD4+ or CD8+ T cells sorted from blood, taken in a trial of the OX40 agonist ivuxolimab. This chain joins TRBV29-1 and TRBJ2-1, with no clear D. The TCR comes from an adult with an advanced solid tumor such as melanoma, head and neck, liver or kidney cancer. The CDR3 loop is CSGANNEQFF. CDR3 nucleotide sequence: TGCAGCGGCGCGAACAATGAGCAGTTCTTC.